This T cell receptor (beta chain) came from a study of naive and memory T cell subsets. Ligated cDNA underwent four rounds of PCR with nested alpha and beta constant region primers and SP2. Reverse transcription of blood and skin TCR RNA was primed at alpha and beta constant regions. MiXCR, run by TCRdb on the 5' RACE reads, gives a single entry per CDR3 protein. The table records more than 50,000 distinct CDR3 sequences, more than 7% of them present only once. The library had UMIs added by 3' ligation of an oligonucleotide to TCR cDNA. Whole-blood samples were over 2 ml of peripheral blood from healthy adult volunteers. Input was about 1 to 1000 ng of DNase-treated total RNA without cell sorting. This CDR3 has 19 residues. V trimming: 3 bases; J trimming: 12 bases; junction bases outside the gene matches: 24. Germline CDR1 and CDR2: LNHDA and SQIVND (reference sequence). General study points: This RNA-based method may be sensitive to activation-related transcript changes.

The table lists this clonotype with many counts. Its specificity is unknown. The TCR was taken from a male donor in good health. The gene calls are TRBV19 and TRBJ2-1, with 9 bases lining up with TRBD1. In DNA form, the CDR3 reads TGTGCCAGTAGTATGGGACAGGGCATCGGGCGCGGGCCCACCTTGGGGCAGTTCTTC. This sequence encodes CASSMGQGIGRGPTLGQFF.